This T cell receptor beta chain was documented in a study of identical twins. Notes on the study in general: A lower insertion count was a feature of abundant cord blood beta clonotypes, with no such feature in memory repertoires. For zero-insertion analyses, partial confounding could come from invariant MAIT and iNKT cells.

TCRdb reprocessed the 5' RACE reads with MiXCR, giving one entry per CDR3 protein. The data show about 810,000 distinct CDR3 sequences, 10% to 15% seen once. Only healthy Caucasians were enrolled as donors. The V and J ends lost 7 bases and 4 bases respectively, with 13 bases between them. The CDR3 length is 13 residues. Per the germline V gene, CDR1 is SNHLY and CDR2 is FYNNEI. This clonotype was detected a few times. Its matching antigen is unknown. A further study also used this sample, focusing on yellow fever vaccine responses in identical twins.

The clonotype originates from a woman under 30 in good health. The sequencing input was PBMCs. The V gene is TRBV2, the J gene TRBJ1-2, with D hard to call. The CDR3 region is CASTLGRSYGYTF. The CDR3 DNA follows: TGTGCCAGCACCCTAGGTCGGAGCTATGGCTACACCTTC.